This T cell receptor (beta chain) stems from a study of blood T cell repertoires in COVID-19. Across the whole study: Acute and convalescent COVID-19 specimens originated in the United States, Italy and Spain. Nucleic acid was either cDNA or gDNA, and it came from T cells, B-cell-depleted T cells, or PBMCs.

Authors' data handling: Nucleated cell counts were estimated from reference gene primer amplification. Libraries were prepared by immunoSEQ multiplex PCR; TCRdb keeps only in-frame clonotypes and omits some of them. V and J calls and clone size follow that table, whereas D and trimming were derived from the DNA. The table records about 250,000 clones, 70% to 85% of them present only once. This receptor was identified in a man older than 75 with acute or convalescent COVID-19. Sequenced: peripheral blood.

The CDR3 sequence is CASSLEGQRSYEQYF. In nucleotides, the CDR3 is TGCGCCAGCAGCTTGGAAGGACAACGATCCTACGAGCAGTACTTC. This sequence joins TRBV5-1 and TRBJ2-7; a possible D gene is TRBD1 (5 bases). CDR3 size: 15 residues. Germline V gives CDR1 SGHRS, CDR2 YFSETQ. Trimming removed 0 bases from V and 1 base from J, with 11 bases in between.